The following is a T cell receptor beta chain sequence with its context. This sample was included in a study of blood T cell repertoires in COVID-19. V dropped 4 bases and J dropped 6; count of bases not matched to a gene: 5. The germline V gene encodes CDR1 MNHEY and CDR2 SMNVEV (reference sequence). The CDR3 extends over 15 amino acids. The repertoire was sequenced with immunoSEQ multiplex PCR; TCRdb's copy has only in-frame clones and lacks some. The data show 200,000 or so clones, with about 90% seen just once and 1.9% held by the top ten. Sequencing was carried out using peripheral blood. This sequence was found in a man aged 35-49 years with active or convalescent COVID-19. The V and J genes are TRBV27 and TRBJ1-6; 8 bases line up with TRBD1. CDR3: CASSSRGQANSPLHF. The DNA of the CDR3 is TGTGCCAGCAGTTCAAGGGGACAGGCTAATTCACCCCTCCACTTT.